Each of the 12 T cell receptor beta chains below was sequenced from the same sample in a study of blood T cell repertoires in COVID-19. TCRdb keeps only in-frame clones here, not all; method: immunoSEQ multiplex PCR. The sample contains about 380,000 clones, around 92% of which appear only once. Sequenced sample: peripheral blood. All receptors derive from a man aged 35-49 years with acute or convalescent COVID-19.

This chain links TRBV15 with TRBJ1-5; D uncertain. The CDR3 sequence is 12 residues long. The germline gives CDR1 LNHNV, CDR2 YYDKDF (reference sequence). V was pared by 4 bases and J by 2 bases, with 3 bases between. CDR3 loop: CATSTGNQPQHF. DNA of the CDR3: TGTGCCACCAGCACCGGCAATCAGCCCCAGCATTTT.

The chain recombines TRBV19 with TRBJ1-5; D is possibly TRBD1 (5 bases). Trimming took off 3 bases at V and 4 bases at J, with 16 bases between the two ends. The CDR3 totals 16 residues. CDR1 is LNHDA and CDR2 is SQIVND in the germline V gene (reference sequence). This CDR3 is CASSIMVQVDNQPQHF. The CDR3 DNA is TGTGCCAGTAGTATCATGGTACAGGTTGATAATCAGCCCCAGCATTTT.

CDR3 coding DNA: TGTGCCAGTAGTACCTCTCAGGGACTATACGAGCAGTACTTC. Encoded protein: CASSTSQGLYEQYF. The chain carries TRBV19 and TRBJ2-7; 7 bases are shared with TRBD2. The J segment lost 4 bases and the V segment lost 4 bases, leaving 7 bases of the junction unmatched. The germline V gene encodes CDR1 LNHDA and CDR2 SQIVND (reference sequence). The CDR3 runs to 14 residues. The full variable domain, its missing parts supplied by reference TRBV19 and TRBJ2-7, is DGGITQSPKYLFRKEGQNVTLSCEQNLNHDAMYWYRQDPGQGLRLIYYSQIVNDFQKGDIAEGYSVSREKKESFPLTVTSAQKNPTAFYLCASSTSQGLYEQYFGPGTRLTVT.

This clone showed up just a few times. CDR3 sequence reads: CASKGDTGELFF. The CDR3 DNA sequence: TGCGCCAGCAAAGGGGACACCGGGGAGCTGTTTTTT. V and J are TRBV5-1 and TRBJ2-2; D is perhaps TRBD1 (5 bases). This CDR3 is 12 amino acids long. The germline gives CDR1 SGHRS, CDR2 YFSETQ. V was clipped by 6 bases and J by 3 bases, with 6 bases between them.

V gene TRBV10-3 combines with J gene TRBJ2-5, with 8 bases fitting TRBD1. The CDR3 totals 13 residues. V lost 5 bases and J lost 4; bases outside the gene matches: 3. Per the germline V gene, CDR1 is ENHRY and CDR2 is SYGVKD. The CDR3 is CAISQDRGETQYF. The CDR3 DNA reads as TGTGCCATCAGTCAAGACAGGGGAGAGACCCAGTACTTC.

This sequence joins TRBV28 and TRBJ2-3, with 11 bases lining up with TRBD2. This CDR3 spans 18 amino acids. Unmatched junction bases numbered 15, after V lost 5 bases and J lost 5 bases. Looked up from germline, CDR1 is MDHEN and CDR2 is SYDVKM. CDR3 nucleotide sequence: TGTGCCAGCAGTAGCTTCGGGACTAGCGGTCTCCTGGGAGATACGCAGTATTTT. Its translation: CASSSFGTSGLLGDTQYF. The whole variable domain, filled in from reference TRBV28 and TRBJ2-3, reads DVKVTQSSRYLVKRTGEKVFLECVQDMDHENMFWYRQDPGLGLRLIYFSYDVKMKEKGDIPEGYSVSREKKERFSLILESASTNQTSMYLCASSSFGTSGLLGDTQYFGPGTRLTVL.

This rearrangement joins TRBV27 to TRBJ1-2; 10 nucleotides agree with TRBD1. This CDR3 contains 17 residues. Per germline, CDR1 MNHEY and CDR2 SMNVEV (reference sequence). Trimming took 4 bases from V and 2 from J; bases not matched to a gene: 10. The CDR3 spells CASSSYSGQGSNYGYTF. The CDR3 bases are TGTGCCAGCAGTTCCTACTCGGGACAGGGGTCAAACTATGGCTACACCTTC.

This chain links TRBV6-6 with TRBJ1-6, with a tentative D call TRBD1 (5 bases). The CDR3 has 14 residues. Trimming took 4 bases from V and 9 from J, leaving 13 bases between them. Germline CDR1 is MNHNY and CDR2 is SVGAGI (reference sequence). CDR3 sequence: CASSLPGLISPLHF. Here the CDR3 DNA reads TGTGCCAGCAGTTTACCGGGACTTATTTCACCCCTCCACTTT.

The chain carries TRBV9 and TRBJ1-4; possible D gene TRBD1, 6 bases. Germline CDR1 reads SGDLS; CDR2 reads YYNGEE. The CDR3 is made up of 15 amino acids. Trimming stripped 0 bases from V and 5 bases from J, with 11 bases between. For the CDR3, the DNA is TGTGCCAGCAGCGTAGCAGGGGCAGCGAATGAAAAACTGTTTTTT. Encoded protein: CASSVAGAANEKLFF.

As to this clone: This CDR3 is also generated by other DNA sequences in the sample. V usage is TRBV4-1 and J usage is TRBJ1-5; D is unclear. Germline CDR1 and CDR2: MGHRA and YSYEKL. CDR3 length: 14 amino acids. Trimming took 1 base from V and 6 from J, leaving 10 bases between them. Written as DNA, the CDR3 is TGCGCCAGCAGCCAAGTGGGAGAGGCTCAGCCCCAGCATTTT. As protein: CASSQVGEAQPQHF.

The CDR3 bases are TGCAGCGAGTGGGGGGGAAACTATGGCTACACCTTC. This translates into CSEWGGNYGYTF. The chain combines TRBV29-1 with TRBJ1-2; tentative D call: TRBD1 (5 bases). Germline lookup yields CDR1 SQVTM and CDR2 ANQGSEA. CDR3 length: 12 amino acids. The germline V and J ends were trimmed by 7 bases and 2 bases, with 11 bases remaining between them.

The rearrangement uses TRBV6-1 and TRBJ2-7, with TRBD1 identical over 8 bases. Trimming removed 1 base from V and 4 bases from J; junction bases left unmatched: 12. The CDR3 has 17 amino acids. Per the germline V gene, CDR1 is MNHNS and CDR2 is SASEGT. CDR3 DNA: TGTGCCAGCAGTGAAGGTGCGGCAGGGGGCTTCTTTTACGAGCAGTACTTC. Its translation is CASSEGAAGGFFYEQYF.